The clone carrying this T cell receptor (beta chain) was recorded once. The data were taken from a study of lymphopenia after photon versus proton radiotherapy. Repertoires were generated with immunoSEQ multiplex PCR, while TCRdb's copy carries only in-frame clones and drops some. The sample shows 25,000 to 30,000 clones, 80% to 90% of them seen only once. The germline CDR1 and CDR2 sequences are SGHTA and FQGNSA. This CDR3 spans 13 amino acids. Trimming stripped 5 bases from V and 0 bases from J, with 7 bases between. The source material was peripheral blood, sampled from a patient treated with proton-based radiotherapy. The rearrangement links TRBV7-2 to TRBJ1-2; no definite D call. The clonotype originates from a woman aged 55-69 years with cholangiocarcinoma. Some clones in this sample may be carry-over from other donors' samples. The CDR3 nucleotides are TGTGCCAGCAGCCCCGGGCCTAACTATGGCTACACCTTC. Protein sequence: CASSPGPNYGYTF. Supplemented by reference TRBV7-2 and TRBJ1-2, the full variable domain reads GAGVSQSPSNKVTEKGKDVELRCDPISGHTALYWYRQSLGQGLEFLIYFQGNSAPDKSGLPSDRFSAERTGGSVSTLTIQRTQQEDSAVYLCASSPGPNYGYTFGSGTRLTVV.